The clone carrying this T cell receptor (beta chain) was found many times. This specimen belongs to a study of T cells after yellow fever vaccination. V lost 1 base, J lost 1 base, and 11 bases lay in between. This CDR3 is 16 amino acids long. Germline CDR1 is SGDLS and CDR2 is YYNGEE. TCRdb itself ran the 5' RACE reads through MiXCR, one entry per CDR3 protein. The sample yields under 200,000 distinct CDR3 sequences, about 7% seen once. This clonotype was obtained from a man aged 18 to 35 who received the YFV17D yellow fever vaccine. The chain carries TRBV9 and TRBJ2-2; D not certain. The source was CD4+ T cells sorted from PBMCs, collected around 5 days after the first yellow fever vaccination. Here the CDR3 reads CASSVKPGGNTGELFF. The CDR3 bases are TGTGCCAGCAGCGTAAAACCGGGCGGGAACACCGGGGAGCTGTTTTTT.